This T cell receptor (beta chain) was profiled in a study of T cells in tumors after PD-1 blockade (dated 2019 in TCRdb). Some background on the complete study: Patients with prior checkpoint blockade, systemic immunosuppressant use, or recent radiotherapy or other anti-cancer therapy within 4 weeks were excluded. Pembrolizumab 200 mg every 3 weeks or cemiplimab 350 mg every 2 weeks was administered to patients. Some patients also continued taking vismodegib 150 mg daily during anti-PD-1 treatment. On average, peripheral blood samples had 95,000 to 140,000 TCR templates (range roughly 22,000-260,000) and fewer than 45,000 unique clonotypes. Paired single-cell RNA and TCR sequencing was performed on site-matched tumors from BCC or SCC patients before and after anti-PD-1 therapy. To compare clonotypes in blood versus tumor, bulk TCR sequencing was run on under eleven peripheral blood samples drawn from four to six patients. Clinical response was assessed using RECIST version 1.1. General study outcomes and caveats: The source of novel T cell clones was not identified and could include lymphoid organs or rare unexpanded clones within the tumor or its periphery. About two fifths of tumor TCR clonotypes were detected in blood, and some novel exhausted tumor clones were observed in pre-treatment blood, which was taken as suggesting peripheral recruitment.

The CDR3 sequence holds 13 residues, the cysteine and phenylalanine included. Of the read, only the CDR3 DNA is kept; its 39 bases are in frame from base 1. Looking up the germline V gene yields CDR1 MDHEN and CDR2 SYDVKM. The V and J ends are trimmed by 3 bases and 4 bases, leaving 9 bases between them. In light of the paper, this sample's time point label describes: after anti-PD-1 therapy. Genomic DNA extracted from tumor biopsies or peripheral blood was used for bulk TCRbeta sequencing, with input ranging from about 600 ng to 6,500 ng. All patients had histologically proven advanced or metastatic basal or squamous cell carcinoma and were poor candidates for surgical resection. Of the approximately 10 patients making up the basal cell carcinoma cohort, 8 underwent bulk tumor TCR sequencing. Deep TCRbeta sequencing was performed with the immunoSEQ platform. From the authors' description of their analysis: For further analysis, only productive rearrangements were exported out of the immunoSEQ Analyzer. T cell phenotypes were assigned to bulk TCRbeta clonotypes by matching the clonotypes to single-cell RNA+TCR-seq clones that had the same TCRbeta sequence. Clone enrichment in tumor was calculated as tumor frequency divided by PBMC frequency from bulk TCR sequencing. TCRs were sorted with GLIPH into specificity groups, meaning clusters of distinct TCRs that share CDR3 motifs and likely recognize common antigens. As stored in TCRdb, this immuneACCESS dataset retains in-frame rearrangements with V and J assigned. A fraction of the clones does not appear; measured against another copy, unresolved V genes explain less than half of the discrepancy, and the remainder lacks a known reason. V and J calls and clone size follow that table, whereas D and trimming were derived from the DNA. Here the sample has 14,000 or so clones; 80% to 85% occur a single time. In total, the top ten clones hold approximately 25% of the sample.

Comments on this clone: The antigen it binds to is not known. No clone much larger than this one lies a single base away; base qualities are absent.

This specimen consisted of PBMCs, obtained after anti-PD-1 treatment. The chain is assembled from TRBV28 and TRBJ2-5; a tentative D call is TRBD2 (7 bases match). This clonotype was sampled from a human donor with basal cell carcinoma. The DNA reads as follows: TGTGCCAGCAGTTTGGGAGGGGGAGAGACCCAGTACTTC. This translates into CASSLGGGETQYF.